A selection of T cell receptor beta chains follows, all from one sample in a study of CD8 T cells in ankylosing spondylitis. TCRdb re-derived calls from the 5' RACE reads in MiXCR, one entry per CDR3 protein. The data contain fewer than 500,000 distinct CDR3 sequences, around 20% of them seen just once; the ten biggest clones take up roughly a sixth. Input material: blood, either unsorted or a sorted T cell fraction (not recorded which). These receptors were taken from a male donor with ankylosing spondylitis. Each CDR3 is given with its conserved first and last residue. The D gene is left open where the match is weak. Rows give clone size only sometimes, using once, few, many, or a class for an expanded clone.

CDR3nt: TGTGCCAGCAGCTTCAGGGATCATCAAGAGACCCAGTACTTC
CDR3aa: CASSFRDHQETQYF
v_gene: TRBV7-9
d_gene: -
abundance: few
j_gene: TRBJ2-5

CDR3nt: TGCAGTGCTAGAGAAGCGGCCCAGGGGGTGAGCAATCAGCCCCAGCATTTT
CDR3aa: CSAREAAQGVSNQPQHF
v_gene: TRBV20-1
d_gene: TRBD1
abundance: -
j_gene: TRBJ1-5

CDR3nt: TGCAGCGTCCGGTTACAGGGAGTCGATCAGCCCCAGCATTTT
CDR3aa: CSVRLQGVDQPQHF
v_gene: TRBV29-1
d_gene: -
abundance: many
j_gene: TRBJ1-5

CDR3nt: TGCGCCAGCAGCTTTGGTGGTAGCGGGGGCTACGAGCAGTACTTC
CDR3aa: CASSFGGSGGYEQYF
v_gene: TRBV5-1
d_gene: TRBD2
abundance: many
j_gene: TRBJ2-7

CDR3nt: TGTGCCAGCAGCACAAGACCGTGGACAGGGGGTGCCCCAAATTCACCCCTCCACTTT
CDR3aa: CASSTRPWTGGAPNSPLHF
v_gene: TRBV7-8
d_gene: TRBD1
abundance: -
j_gene: TRBJ1-6

CDR3nt: TGCAGTGCTAGAGATTGGCGCGAGAACACCGGGGAGCTGTTTTTT
CDR3aa: CSARDWRENTGELFF
v_gene: TRBV20-1
d_gene: -
abundance: -
j_gene: TRBJ2-2

CDR3nt: TGTGCCAGCGCGCAGGGTATTCCGGGCTACACCTTC
CDR3aa: CASAQGIPGYTF
v_gene: TRBV28
d_gene: -
abundance: -
j_gene: TRBJ1-2

CDR3nt: TGTGCCAGCAGTCGAATCCCAGGGGGGAACTACGAGCAGTACTTC
CDR3aa: CASSRIPGGNYEQYF
v_gene: TRBV6-1
d_gene: -
abundance: -
j_gene: TRBJ2-7

CDR3nt: TGTGCCAGCAGCCGCGGAAGCGAGACCCAGTACTTC
CDR3aa: CASSRGSETQYF
v_gene: TRBV3-1
d_gene: -
abundance: few
j_gene: TRBJ2-5

CDR3nt: TGCAGCGCTAAAGAAAGGGGGTTGAACACCGGGGAGCTGTTTTTT
CDR3aa: CSAKERGLNTGELFF
v_gene: TRBV29-1
d_gene: -
abundance: few
j_gene: TRBJ2-2

CDR3nt: TGTGCCAGCAGCCGCCCCGGGTCCCAGGGCACTGAAGCTTTCTTT
CDR3aa: CASSRPGSQGTEAFF
v_gene: TRBV3-1
d_gene: -
abundance: few
j_gene: TRBJ1-1

CDR3nt: TGTGCCAGCAGTTTATTCCTCAAGATTTACGAGCAGTACTTC
CDR3aa: CASSLFLKIYEQYF
v_gene: TRBV28
d_gene: -
abundance: -
j_gene: TRBJ2-7

CDR3nt: TGTGCCAGTGGGGGGTCTGGGGCCAACGTCCTGACTTTC
CDR3aa: CASGGSGANVLTF
v_gene: TRBV12-3/TRBV12-4
d_gene: -
abundance: many
j_gene: TRBJ2-6

CDR3nt: TGTGCCATCAGCGAGGGAGGGGCCGTATCTGGGGCCAACGTCCTGACTTTC
CDR3aa: CAISEGGAVSGANVLTF
v_gene: TRBV10-3
d_gene: TRBD2
abundance: -
j_gene: TRBJ2-6

CDR3nt: TGTGCCAGCACCAAAGGCAGGGAAGGTCCAAATACGCAGTATTTT
CDR3aa: CASTKGREGPNTQYF
v_gene: TRBV12-3/TRBV12-4
d_gene: -
abundance: -
j_gene: TRBJ2-3

CDR3nt: TGTGCCAGCAGCCCCCCGGGACAGGGGAACACTGAAGCTTTCTTT
CDR3aa: CASSPPGQGNTEAFF
v_gene: TRBV12-3/TRBV12-4
d_gene: TRBD1
abundance: medium-sized
j_gene: TRBJ1-1

CDR3nt: TGCAGCGTTAAACCCCGTTGGGGGAGTGCCGATTACGAGCAGTACTTC
CDR3aa: CSVKPRWGSADYEQYF
v_gene: TRBV29-1
d_gene: -
abundance: few
j_gene: TRBJ2-7

CDR3nt: TGTGCCAGCAGTTCAGCGGGAGGTCGGAATGAGCAGTTCTTC
CDR3aa: CASSSAGGRNEQFF
v_gene: TRBV6-5
d_gene: TRBD2
abundance: -
j_gene: TRBJ2-1

CDR3nt: TGTGCCAGCAGCCGAGAACCGGGGGGCGACTATGGCTACACCTTC
CDR3aa: CASSREPGGDYGYTF
v_gene: TRBV7-2
d_gene: -
abundance: few
j_gene: TRBJ1-2

CDR3nt: TGCAGTGCTAATAACCGGGGCGCGAACACCGGGGAGCTGTTTTTT
CDR3aa: CSANNRGANTGELFF
v_gene: TRBV20-1
d_gene: -
abundance: few
j_gene: TRBJ2-2

CDR3nt: TGCAGCGGGGGACTAGCGGGAAACACCGGGGAGCTGTTTTTT
CDR3aa: CSGGLAGNTGELFF
v_gene: TRBV29-1
d_gene: TRBD2
abundance: many
j_gene: TRBJ2-2

CDR3nt: TGTGCCAGCAGCGCCCAAACTATGAACACTGAAGCTTTCTTT
CDR3aa: CASSAQTMNTEAFF
v_gene: TRBV9
d_gene: -
abundance: -
j_gene: TRBJ1-1

CDR3nt: TGCGCCAGCAGCTTGGCCCCGGGAGACTCCTACGAGCAGTACTTC
CDR3aa: CASSLAPGDSYEQYF
v_gene: TRBV5-1
d_gene: -
abundance: few
j_gene: TRBJ2-7

CDR3nt: TGTGCCAGCAGTTTATTTCGTTTGGGGGGGCCAGGCACCGGGGAGCTGTTTTTT
CDR3aa: CASSLFRLGGPGTGELFF
v_gene: TRBV27
d_gene: -
abundance: -
j_gene: TRBJ2-2

CDR3nt: TGTGCCAGCAGGTCGACAGGGGGCTATTCACCCCTCCACTTT
CDR3aa: CASRSTGGYSPLHF
v_gene: TRBV12-3/TRBV12-4
d_gene: TRBD1
abundance: -
j_gene: TRBJ1-6

CDR3nt: TGCGCCAGCAGCGTGGGACAGGGGAGGAATCAGCCCCAGCATTTT
CDR3aa: CASSVGQGRNQPQHF
v_gene: TRBV5-1
d_gene: TRBD1
abundance: -
j_gene: TRBJ1-5

CDR3nt: TGTGCCAGCGCCTTATCCGGGGGCTCCTACAATGAGCAGTTCTTC
CDR3aa: CASALSGGSYNEQFF
v_gene: TRBV7-2
d_gene: -
abundance: -
j_gene: TRBJ2-1

CDR3nt: TGTGCCACACGGACAGGGGCCAACCCATCCTACGAGCAGTACTTC
CDR3aa: CATRTGANPSYEQYF
v_gene: TRBV6-1
d_gene: TRBD1
abundance: -
j_gene: TRBJ2-7

CDR3nt: TGCGCCAGCAGCTTCCACGCGTTGAAAGCAACTAATGAAAAACTGTTTTTT
CDR3aa: CASSFHALKATNEKLFF
v_gene: TRBV5-1
d_gene: -
abundance: few
j_gene: TRBJ1-4

CDR3nt: TGTGCCAGCAGCACTCTCGGGCAGGGGGAGACCCAGTACTTC
CDR3aa: CASSTLGQGETQYF
v_gene: TRBV13
d_gene: -
abundance: few
j_gene: TRBJ2-5

CDR3nt: TGTGCCAGCAGCCAACCGGGACTAACCTTACACAATGAGCAGTTCTTC
CDR3aa: CASSQPGLTLHNEQFF
v_gene: TRBV7-3
d_gene: TRBD2
abundance: few
j_gene: TRBJ2-1

CDR3nt: TGTGCCAGCAGCTTAACTCGGAGCGGGATTGGTAGAGATACGCAGTATTTT
CDR3aa: CASSLTRSGIGRDTQYF
v_gene: TRBV6-5
d_gene: TRBD2
abundance: few
j_gene: TRBJ2-3

CDR3nt: TGCGCCAGCAGCTTTCCCGGGGGCGGATCTGAGACCCAGTACTTC
CDR3aa: CASSFPGGGSETQYF
v_gene: TRBV5-1
d_gene: -
abundance: -
j_gene: TRBJ2-5

CDR3nt: TGCAGTGCTAGAGATGCGGGACAGGGGCCGGGCACTGAAGCTTTCTTT
CDR3aa: CSARDAGQGPGTEAFF
v_gene: TRBV20-1
d_gene: TRBD1
abundance: once
j_gene: TRBJ1-1

CDR3nt: TGTGCCAGCCACCGGAGGCGGGCGAACACTGAAGCTTTCTTT
CDR3aa: CASHRRRANTEAFF
v_gene: TRBV28
d_gene: -
abundance: -
j_gene: TRBJ1-1

CDR3nt: TGTGCCAGCAGCCCCTGGACTAGCGGGAGGCGCCGGACCCAGTACTTC
CDR3aa: CASSPWTSGRRRTQYF
v_gene: TRBV3-1
d_gene: TRBD2
abundance: -
j_gene: TRBJ2-5

CDR3nt: TGTGCCAGCACCCCAGGTGTCTTTTACGAGCAGTACTTC
CDR3aa: CASTPGVFYEQYF
v_gene: TRBV7-2
d_gene: -
abundance: -
j_gene: TRBJ2-7

CDR3nt: TGTGCCAGCAGCTTGACGGGGAATTACAATGAGCAGTTCTTC
CDR3aa: CASSLTGNYNEQFF
v_gene: TRBV5-6
d_gene: -
abundance: many
j_gene: TRBJ2-1

CDR3nt: TGTGCCAGCTCACCCGCCACCGATAGTTTTGACACTGAAGCTTTCTTT
CDR3aa: CASSPATDSFDTEAFF
v_gene: TRBV18
d_gene: -
abundance: -
j_gene: TRBJ1-1

CDR3nt: TGTGCCAGCAGCGTAGATCGGGGTAAGGGCGAGCAGTACTTC
CDR3aa: CASSVDRGKGEQYF
v_gene: TRBV9
d_gene: -
abundance: few
j_gene: TRBJ2-7

CDR3nt: TGCAGTGCACCGGCCCGGGACAGGAAAAACATTCAGTACTTC
CDR3aa: CSAPARDRKNIQYF
v_gene: TRBV20-1
d_gene: TRBD1
abundance: few
j_gene: TRBJ2-4

CDR3nt: TGTGCCAGCAGCACGACAGGCATCTCAAGCTATGGCTACACCTTC
CDR3aa: CASSTTGISSYGYTF
v_gene: TRBV7-9
d_gene: -
abundance: -
j_gene: TRBJ1-2

CDR3nt: TGCGCCAGCAGCTTGGTCGAGGGATTATCCTACAATGAGCAGTTCTTC
CDR3aa: CASSLVEGLSYNEQFF
v_gene: TRBV5-1
d_gene: -
abundance: -
j_gene: TRBJ2-1

CDR3nt: TGTGCCAGCTCACCATTCAGGGGGGCGAATGAAAAACTGTTTTTT
CDR3aa: CASSPFRGANEKLFF
v_gene: TRBV18
d_gene: TRBD1
abundance: few
j_gene: TRBJ1-4

CDR3nt: TGCAGCGGGGGGAGGGGTACCTACGAGCAGTACTTC
CDR3aa: CSGGRGTYEQYF
v_gene: TRBV29-1
d_gene: TRBD2
abundance: -
j_gene: TRBJ2-7

CDR3nt: TGCGCCAGCAGGAAGGACCGGGACAGGGTATACGAGCAGTACTTC
CDR3aa: CASRKDRDRVYEQYF
v_gene: TRBV5-1
d_gene: TRBD1
abundance: -
j_gene: TRBJ2-7

CDR3nt: TGTGCCTGGAATGGCCCGGGGAACACCGGGGAGCTGTTTTTT
CDR3aa: CAWNGPGNTGELFF
v_gene: TRBV30
d_gene: -
abundance: -
j_gene: TRBJ2-2

CDR3nt: TGCGCCAGCAGCCTCGCTCCAACTAATGAAAAACTGTTTTTT
CDR3aa: CASSLAPTNEKLFF
v_gene: TRBV5-1
d_gene: -
abundance: few
j_gene: TRBJ1-4

CDR3nt: TGTGCCAGCAGCTTATACCGTCAGCCCCAGCATTTT
CDR3aa: CASSLYRQPQHF
v_gene: TRBV7-8
d_gene: -
abundance: few
j_gene: TRBJ1-5

CDR3nt: TGCAGTGGGGCCCGCAGGGGGAACTCCTACGAGCAGTACTTC
CDR3aa: CSGARRGNSYEQYF
v_gene: TRBV20-1
d_gene: TRBD1
abundance: few
j_gene: TRBJ2-7

CDR3nt: TGCAGTGCTCCCCGAGGGAGGGTTCTCGCAGATACGCAGTATTTT
CDR3aa: CSAPRGRVLADTQYF
v_gene: TRBV20-1
d_gene: TRBD2
abundance: few
j_gene: TRBJ2-3

CDR3nt: TGTGCCAGCAGCTCCTGGCGGGAGCAGTACTTC
CDR3aa: CASSSWREQYF
v_gene: TRBV7-9
d_gene: -
abundance: few
j_gene: TRBJ2-7

CDR3nt: TGTGCCATCAGTGGGGTCTTGGGGGGACCCTACGAGCAGTACTTC
CDR3aa: CAISGVLGGPYEQYF
v_gene: TRBV10-3
d_gene: -
abundance: -
j_gene: TRBJ2-7

CDR3nt: TGTGCCAGCAGTTTTGACAGGGGGATCTACGAGCAGTACTTC
CDR3aa: CASSFDRGIYEQYF
v_gene: TRBV28
d_gene: TRBD1
abundance: few
j_gene: TRBJ2-7

CDR3nt: TGCGCCAGCAGCTTGGCCGGCGCTGGAAACACCATATATTTT
CDR3aa: CASSLAGAGNTIYF
v_gene: TRBV5-1
d_gene: -
abundance: many
j_gene: TRBJ1-3

CDR3nt: TGTGCCAGCAGCTCGAACAGGGGGCTGGAGCAGTACTTC
CDR3aa: CASSSNRGLEQYF
v_gene: TRBV12-3/TRBV12-4
d_gene: TRBD1
abundance: -
j_gene: TRBJ2-7